This TCR beta chain was identified in a study of T cell responses to AZD1222 COVID-19 vaccine. Study outcomes and limitations: The donor cohort was predominantly white British with a female majority, and clonal diversity may have been underestimated. Nearly half of spike-specific TCRs reportedly target variant regions that are unmutated in the B.1.351 and B.1.1.7 variants.

Method: immunoSEQ multiplex PCR; TCRdb's copy keeps in-frame clones and lacks some. The data hold 75,000 to 100,000 clones, with approximately 86% observed a single time. Germline loops: CDR1 SGHDT, CDR2 YYEEEE. CDR3 length equals 16 residues. Trimming removed 4 bases from V and 5 bases from J, with 19 bases in between. In the case of this clone: Its antigen remains unidentified.

The source was peripheral blood, collected on day 0 of AZD1222 vaccination. The chain uses TRBV5-6 and TRBJ1-5, with D perhaps TRBD1 (6 bases). This clonotype was sampled from an adult in good health. The CDR3: CASSPGGLGVHQPQHF. The CDR3, as DNA: TGTGCCAGCAGCCCTGGGGGGCTGGGGGTGCATCAGCCCCAGCATTTT.